The sequence of this T cell receptor beta chain was determined in a study of T cell changes during pregnancy in multiple sclerosis. Clones were sequenced by immunoSEQ multiplex PCR, and TCRdb holds only the in-frame ones, with some missing. There are 65,000 to 80,000 clones in the sample; approximately 95% occur only once, and more than 1% lies in the top ten. The CDR3 consists of 14 residues. Per the germline V gene, CDR1 is LGHNA and CDR2 is YSLEER. Trimming stripped 0 bases from V and 7 bases from J, with 13 bases between. Source: peripheral blood, taken in the first trimester of pregnancy. This sequence originates from a female donor with multiple sclerosis, enrolled in a pregnancy study. The gene calls are TRBV4-3 and TRBJ2-7; D gene unclear. This CDR3 is CASSQDLETREQYF. The CDR3 nucleotides read TGCGCCAGCAGCCAAGACTTAGAAACGAGGGAGCAGTACTTC.